The 10 T cell receptor beta chains given below trace back to one sample, sequenced in a study of T cell changes during pregnancy in multiple sclerosis (dated by TCRdb to about 2019). Library preparation was by the immunoSEQ multiplex PCR assay. Imported from immuneACCESS, the table was reduced by TCRdb to in-frame sequences with V and J called. These copies leave out some clones; in studies compared against another copy, an unresolved V gene accounts for under half, and the cause of the remainder is not known. The sample table shows approximately 60,000 clones, and about 92% are seen once. The leading ten clones occupy about 2.3% of the sample. The specimen comprised peripheral blood, sampled in the first trimester of pregnancy. The receptors derive from a female donor with multiple sclerosis, enrolled in a pregnancy study.

The chain recombines TRBV28 with TRBJ2-1; TRBD2 agrees at 11 bases. The germline V gene has CDR1 MDHEN and CDR2 SYDVKM. The CDR3 spans 14 residues. Unmatched junction bases numbered 3, after V lost 7 bases and J lost 4 bases. CDR3 sequence (DNA): TGTGCCAGCACCATAGCGGGAGGGTACAATGAGCAGTTCTTC. This encodes CASTIAGGYNEQFF.

The V and J genes are TRBV28 and TRBJ1-5; D is uncertain. Trimming shortened V by 1 base and J by 6 bases, and 10 bases separated the two germline ends. Looked up from germline, CDR1 is MDHEN and CDR2 is SYDVKM. The CDR3 runs to 14 residues. The CDR3 coding sequence is TGTGCCAGCAGTTTATCGGAGGTGGGTCAGCCCCAGCATTTT. Protein product: CASSLSEVGQPQHF.

The sample holds one count of this clone. The rearrangement links TRBV7-3 to TRBJ1-1; no clear D. Germline V CDR1 and CDR2: SGHTA, FQGTGA. Trimming left V 6 bases short and J 5 bases short, with 19 bases between. The CDR3 consists of 15 residues. This chain's CDR3 is CASRERVGVGTEAFF. The CDR3, as DNA: TGTGCCAGCAGAGAGAGGGTCGGGGTGGGTACTGAAGCTTTCTTT.

V and J are TRBV6-1 and TRBJ1-2; D may be TRBD1 (5 bases). The CDR3 length is 12 residues. The V gene lost 8 bases and the J gene lost 8 bases, with 15 bases spanning the gap. Per germline, CDR1 MNHNS and CDR2 SASEGT. The CDR3 loop reads CASARTTYGYTF. The CDR3 nucleotides are TGTGCCAGCGCTCGGACAACCTACGGCTACACCTTC.

This clone appeared a few times. This chain connects TRBV6-1 to TRBJ2-6, with 12 bases that match TRBD1. Germline V gene sequence: CDR1 MNHNS, CDR2 SASEGT. The CDR3 sequence is 15 residues long. V was pared by 10 bases and J by 2 bases, with 3 bases of the junction left unmatched. The CDR3 sequence: CATGQGATGANVLTF. CDR3 nucleotides: TGTGCCACGGGACAGGGGGCTACTGGGGCCAACGTCCTGACTTTC.

The rearrangement uses TRBV7-3 and TRBJ1-2, with 10 nucleotides matching TRBD1. The CDR3 has 15 amino acids. The germline V gene has CDR1 SGHTA and CDR2 FQGTGA. The V segment lost 4 bases and the J segment 4 bases; nucleotides outside the gene matches: 6. CDR3: CASSWADRGFYGYTF. The CDR3 DNA sequence: TGTGCCAGCAGCTGGGCGGACAGGGGGTTCTATGGCTACACCTTC.

The V gene is TRBV2, the J gene TRBJ2-3; a weak D match, TRBD2 (6 bases). Trimming left V 6 bases short and J 7 bases short, with 20 bases between. This CDR3 comprises 15 residues. CDR1 is SNHLY, CDR2 FYNNEI, per germline. The CDR3 DNA reads as TGTGCCAGCAGGGCAGGGAGGAGCTCTGGGCATACGCAGTATTTT. It yields the protein CASRAGRSSGHTQYF. The full variable domain, completed using reference TRBV2 and TRBJ2-3, is EPEVTQTPSHQVTQMGQEVILRCVPISNHLYFYWYRQILGQKVEFLVSFYNNEISEKSEIFDDQFSVERPDGSNFTLKIRSTKLEDSAMYFCASRAGRSSGHTQYFGPGTRLTVL.

The chain carries TRBV7-2 and TRBJ2-2; 7 nucleotides agree with TRBD2. The trim removed 1 base at V and 2 bases at J, leaving 7 bases unmatched. The CDR3 runs 17 residues. Per germline, CDR1 SGHTA and CDR2 FQGNSA. CDR3 DNA sequence: TGTGCCAGCAGCTTAGTGGGGCTAGCGGTAAACACCGGGGAGCTGTTTTTT. Residues: CASSLVGLAVNTGELFF.

The chain employs TRBV13 and TRBJ2-1, with a possible D match to TRBD2 (5 bases). Trimming removed 3 bases at V and 5 bases at J, with 14 bases between. Germline CDR1 and CDR2: PRHDT and FYEKMQ (reference sequence). The CDR3 is 15 residues long. The CDR3, as DNA: TGTGCCAGCAGCTTGTATGTCATCGGGGACAATGAGCAGTTCTTC. It translates to CASSLYVIGDNEQFF.

The V gene is TRBV5-6, the J gene TRBJ1-2; tentative D call: TRBD1 (5 bases). CDR1 is SGHDT, CDR2 YYEEEE, per germline. The V and J ends lost 4 bases and 3 bases respectively, with 10 bases between them. The CDR3 is made up of 13 amino acids. CDR3: CASSGKGDYGYTF. CDR3 coding DNA: TGTGCCAGCAGCGGAAAAGGGGACTATGGCTACACCTTC.